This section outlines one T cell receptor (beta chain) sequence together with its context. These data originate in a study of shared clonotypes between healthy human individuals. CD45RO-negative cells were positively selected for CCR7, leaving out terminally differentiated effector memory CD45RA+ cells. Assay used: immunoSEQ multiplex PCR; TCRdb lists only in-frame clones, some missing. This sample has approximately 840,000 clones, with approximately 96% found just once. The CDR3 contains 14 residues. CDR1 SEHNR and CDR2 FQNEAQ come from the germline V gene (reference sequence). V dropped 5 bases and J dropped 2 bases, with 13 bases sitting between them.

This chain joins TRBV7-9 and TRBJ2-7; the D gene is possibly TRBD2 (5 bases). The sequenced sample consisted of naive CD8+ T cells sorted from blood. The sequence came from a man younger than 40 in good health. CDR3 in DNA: TGTGCCAGCAGCGTAACTGTCGGGGCCTACGAGCAGTACTTC. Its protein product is CASSVTVGAYEQYF.